This T cell receptor (beta chain) is drawn from a study of blood T cell repertoires in COVID-19. As processed by the authors: Estimation of nucleated cell counts relied on the amplification of reference gene primers. Here immunoSEQ multiplex PCR was the method, and the copy in TCRdb shows in-frame clones only, minus some. V and J calls plus clone size are reproduced from that table; the DNA served to infer D and trimming. The table shows approximately 31,000 clones, with 90% occurring only once. This clone was observed a few times. The sample taken for sequencing was peripheral blood. The origin of this receptor is a human donor in a cohort sampled during active COVID-19.

In DNA, the CDR3 is TGTGCCAGCGGGGGGGCCAGGGACAATCAGCCCCAGCATTTT. Translating it yields CASGGARDNQPQHF. V usage is TRBV27 and J usage is TRBJ1-5, with a weak D call TRBD1 (6 bases). The CDR3 sequence is 14 residues long. Germline CDR1 MNHEY, CDR2 SMNVEV (reference sequence). The V end was cut by 8 bases, the J end by 3 bases, with 14 bases between.